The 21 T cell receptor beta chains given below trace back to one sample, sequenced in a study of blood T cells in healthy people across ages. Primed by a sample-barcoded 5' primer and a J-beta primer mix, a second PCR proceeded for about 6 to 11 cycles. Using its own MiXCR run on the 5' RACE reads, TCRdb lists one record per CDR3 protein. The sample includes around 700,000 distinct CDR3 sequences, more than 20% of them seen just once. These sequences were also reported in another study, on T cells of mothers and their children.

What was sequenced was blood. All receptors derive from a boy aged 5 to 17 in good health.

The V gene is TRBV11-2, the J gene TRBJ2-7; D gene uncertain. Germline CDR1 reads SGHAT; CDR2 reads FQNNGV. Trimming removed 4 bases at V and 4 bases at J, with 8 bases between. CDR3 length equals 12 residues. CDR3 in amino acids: CASSSSWYEQYF. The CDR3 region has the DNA TGTGCCAGCAGCTCATCCTGGTACGAGCAGTACTTC.

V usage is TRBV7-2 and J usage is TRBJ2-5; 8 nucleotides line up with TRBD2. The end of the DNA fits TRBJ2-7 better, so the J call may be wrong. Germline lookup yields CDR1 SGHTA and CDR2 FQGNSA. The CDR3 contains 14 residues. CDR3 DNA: TGTGCCAGCAGCTTAGTCGGGAGGGCCGGCGAGCAGTACTTC. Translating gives CASSLVGRAGEQYF.

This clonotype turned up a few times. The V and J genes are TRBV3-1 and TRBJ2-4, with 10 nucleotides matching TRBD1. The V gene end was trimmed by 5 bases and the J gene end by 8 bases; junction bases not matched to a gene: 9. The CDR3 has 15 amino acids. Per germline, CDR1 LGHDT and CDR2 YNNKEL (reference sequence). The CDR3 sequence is CASSLNRDRGDIQYF. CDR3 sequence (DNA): TGTGCCAGCAGCTTAAACCGGGACAGGGGTGACATTCAGTACTTC.

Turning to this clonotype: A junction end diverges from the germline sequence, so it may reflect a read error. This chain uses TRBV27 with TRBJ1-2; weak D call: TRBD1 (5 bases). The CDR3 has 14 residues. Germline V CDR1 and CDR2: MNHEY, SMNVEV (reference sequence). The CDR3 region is CASSPNTGYVGYIF. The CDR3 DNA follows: TGTGCCAGCAGTCCTAATACAGGTTACGTCGGCTACATCTTC.

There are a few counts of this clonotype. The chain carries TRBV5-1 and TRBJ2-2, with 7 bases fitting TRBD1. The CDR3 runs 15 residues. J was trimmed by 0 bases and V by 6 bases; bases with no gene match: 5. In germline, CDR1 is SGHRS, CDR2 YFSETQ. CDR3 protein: CASIPGTANTGELFF. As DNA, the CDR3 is TGCGCCAGCATCCCAGGGACAGCGAACACCGGGGAGCTGTTTTTT.

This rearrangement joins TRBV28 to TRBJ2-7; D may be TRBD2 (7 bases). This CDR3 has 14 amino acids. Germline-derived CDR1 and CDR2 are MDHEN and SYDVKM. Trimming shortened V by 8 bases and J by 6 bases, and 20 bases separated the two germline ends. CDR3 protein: CASLSIGGGGEQYF. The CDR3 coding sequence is TGTGCCAGCCTCTCGATAGGGGGAGGGGGCGAGCAGTACTTC.

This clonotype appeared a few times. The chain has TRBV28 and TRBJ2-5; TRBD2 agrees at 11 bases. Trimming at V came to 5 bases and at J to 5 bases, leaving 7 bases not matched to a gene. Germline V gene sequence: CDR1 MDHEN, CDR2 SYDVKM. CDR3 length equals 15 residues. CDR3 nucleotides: TGTGCCAGCAGTCCTAGCGGGAGGTTAGGGGAGACCCAGTACTTC. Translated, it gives CASSPSGRLGETQYF.

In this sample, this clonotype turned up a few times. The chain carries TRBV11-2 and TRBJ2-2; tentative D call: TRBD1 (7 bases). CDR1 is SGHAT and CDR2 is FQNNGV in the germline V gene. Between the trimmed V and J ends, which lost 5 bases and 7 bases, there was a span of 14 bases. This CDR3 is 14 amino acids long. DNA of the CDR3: TGTGCCAGCAGCAATTACAGGGGAGGCGGGGAGCTGTTTTTT. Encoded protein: CASSNYRGGGELFF.

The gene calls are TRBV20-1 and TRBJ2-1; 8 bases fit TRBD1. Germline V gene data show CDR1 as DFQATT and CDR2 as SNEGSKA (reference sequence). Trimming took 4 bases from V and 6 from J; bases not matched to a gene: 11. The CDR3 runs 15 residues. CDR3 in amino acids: CSATRTGRSVNEQFF. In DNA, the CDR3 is TGCAGTGCTACCCGGACAGGGCGATCGGTCAATGAGCAGTTCTTC.

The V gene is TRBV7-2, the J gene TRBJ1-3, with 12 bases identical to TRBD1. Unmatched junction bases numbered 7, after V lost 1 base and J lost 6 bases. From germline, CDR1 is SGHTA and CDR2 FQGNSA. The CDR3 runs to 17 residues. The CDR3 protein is CASSLEIGGQGANTIYF. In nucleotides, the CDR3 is TGTGCCAGCAGCTTAGAGATAGGGGGACAGGGGGCAAACACCATATATTTT. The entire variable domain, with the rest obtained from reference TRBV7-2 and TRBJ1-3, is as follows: GAGVSQSPSNKVTEKGKDVELRCDPISGHTALYWYRQSLGQGLEFLIYFQGNSAPDKSGLPSDRFSAERTGGSVSTLTIQRTQQEDSAVYLCASSLEIGGQGANTIYFGEGSWLTVV.

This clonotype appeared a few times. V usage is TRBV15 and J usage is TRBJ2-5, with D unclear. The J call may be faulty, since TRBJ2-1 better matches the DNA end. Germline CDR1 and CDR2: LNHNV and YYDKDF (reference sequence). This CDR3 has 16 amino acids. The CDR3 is CATSRGRETDYNEQFF. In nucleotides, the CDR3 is TGTGCCACCAGCAGAGGAAGAGAAACGGACTACAATGAGCAGTTCTTC.

The CDR3 reads CASGSSLADYEQYF. In DNA form, the CDR3 reads TGTGCTAGTGGTTCTTCACTAGCGGACTACGAGCAGTACTTC. The chain links TRBV12-5 to TRBJ2-7; 8 nucleotides align to TRBD2. Per germline, CDR1 LGHNT and CDR2 FRNRAP. Trimming took 4 bases from V and 3 from J; bases not matched to a gene: 5. The CDR3 loop spans 14 amino acids.

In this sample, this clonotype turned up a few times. The CDR3 DNA is TGTGCCAGCAGCCAAGAAAAAGGGCTAGCGGGGGTACTCTCCTACGAGCAGTACTTC. It yields the protein CASSQEKGLAGVLSYEQYF. This chain uses TRBV3-1 with TRBJ2-7; 10 bases agree with TRBD2. The CDR3 runs 19 residues. The V segment lost 0 bases and the J segment 0 bases; nucleotides outside the gene matches: 11. Germline CDR1 reads LGHDT; CDR2 reads YNNKEL (reference sequence).

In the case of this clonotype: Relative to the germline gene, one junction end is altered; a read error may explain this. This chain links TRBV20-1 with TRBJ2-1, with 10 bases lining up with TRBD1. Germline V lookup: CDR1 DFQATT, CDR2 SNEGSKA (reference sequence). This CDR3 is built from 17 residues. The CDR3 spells CSASDRQGASSYNEQFF. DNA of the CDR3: TGCAGTGCTAGTGATAGACAGGGGGCTAGCTCCTACAATGAGCAATTCTTC.

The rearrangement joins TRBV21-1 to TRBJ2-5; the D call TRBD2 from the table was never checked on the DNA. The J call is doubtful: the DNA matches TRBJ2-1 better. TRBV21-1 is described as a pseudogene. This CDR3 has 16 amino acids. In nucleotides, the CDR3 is TGTGCCAGCAGCGTACCCTCCGGGACTAACAACAATGAGCAGTTCTTC. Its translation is CASSVPSGTNNNEQFF.

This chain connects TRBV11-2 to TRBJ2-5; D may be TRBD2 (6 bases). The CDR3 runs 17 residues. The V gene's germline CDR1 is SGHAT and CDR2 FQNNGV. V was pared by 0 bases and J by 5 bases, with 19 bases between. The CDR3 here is CASSLDSPSAARETQYF. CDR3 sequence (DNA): TGTGCCAGCAGCTTAGATTCTCCTAGCGCCGCGCGGGAGACCCAGTACTTC.

CDR3 protein: CASSFYDREETQYF. CDR3 nucleotide sequence: TGTGCCAGCAGCTTCTACGACAGAGAGGAGACCCAGTACTTC. The chain has TRBV7-9 and TRBJ2-1; D might be TRBD1 (5 bases). The J call may not be correct, given that the DNA end is closer to TRBJ2-5. This CDR3 has 14 residues. Germline V gene data show CDR1 as SEHNR and CDR2 as FQNEAQ (reference sequence).

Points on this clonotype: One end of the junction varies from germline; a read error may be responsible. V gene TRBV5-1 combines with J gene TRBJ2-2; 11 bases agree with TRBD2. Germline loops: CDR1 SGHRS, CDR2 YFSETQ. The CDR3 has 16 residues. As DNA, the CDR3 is TGCGCCAGCAGCTCGGGACTAGCGGAGAACGCCGGGGAGCTGTTTTTT. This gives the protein CASSSGLAENAGELFF.

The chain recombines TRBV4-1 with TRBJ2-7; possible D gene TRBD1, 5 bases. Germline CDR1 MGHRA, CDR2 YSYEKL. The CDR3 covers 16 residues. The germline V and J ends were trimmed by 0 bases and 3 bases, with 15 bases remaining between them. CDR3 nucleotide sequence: TGCGCCAGCAGCCAAGAGGCAGGGCGAAGTAACTACGAGCAGTACTTC. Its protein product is CASSQEAGRSNYEQYF.

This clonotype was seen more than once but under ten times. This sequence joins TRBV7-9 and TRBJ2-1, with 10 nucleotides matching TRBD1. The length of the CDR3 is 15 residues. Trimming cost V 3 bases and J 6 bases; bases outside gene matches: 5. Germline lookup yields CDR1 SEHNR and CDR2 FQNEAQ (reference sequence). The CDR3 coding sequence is TGTGCCAGCAGCTTTGGGACAGGGGCCCTCAATGAGCAGTTCTTC. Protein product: CASSFGTGALNEQFF.

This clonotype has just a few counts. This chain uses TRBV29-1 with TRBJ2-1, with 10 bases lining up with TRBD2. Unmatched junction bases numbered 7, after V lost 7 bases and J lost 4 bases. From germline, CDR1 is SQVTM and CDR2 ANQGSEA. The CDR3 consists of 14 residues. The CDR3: CSELSGRFYNEQFF. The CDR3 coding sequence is TGCAGCGAACTTAGCGGGAGGTTTTACAATGAGCAGTTCTTC.